The T cell receptor beta chain described here comes from a study of identical twins (dated by TCRdb to 2016 to 2018). Background on the whole study: To test whether fetal clonotypes persist, this study deep-sequenced TCR alpha and beta repertoires from monozygotic twins, from unrelated adults of various ages, and from cord blood. To rule out contamination, the twin experiments were replicated at different times with different library preparation protocols. Results and caveats for the whole study, not just this receptor: Zero-insertion analyses could be partly confounded by invariant T cells such as MAIT and iNKT, though diverse VJ usage argued against such confounding for most clonotypes. Excess twin sharing in beta out-of-frame sequences was weaker because fewer shared sequences lowered the signal-to-noise ratio. Conclusions relied on cross-sectional statistical analysis, since the same donors could not be followed over many years. Fewer insertions were carried by abundant cord blood beta clonotypes, a similar but weaker trend appeared in young adult naive repertoires, and no such trend appeared in memory repertoires. Compared with coincidental sharing between unrelated individuals, out-of-frame TCR alpha sequences shared between twins showed an excess of sequences with low generation probability. In monozygotic twins, recombination models systematically underestimated out-of-frame TCR alpha sharing, but the models matched the sharing seen between unrelated individuals.

V and J are truncated by 3 bases and 2 bases respectively, leaving an intervening sequence of 12 bases. CDR3 length: 15 amino acids, cysteine to phenylalanine. The DNA shown is the 45-base CDR3, in frame from base 1. Every donor was a healthy Caucasian. Three pairs of female monozygotic twins, all aged about 18 to 30 years, made up the twin cohort. Peripheral blood mononuclear cells were the source from which RNA for the TCR libraries was isolated. This clonotype was seen repeatedly, ten times or more. The clone's antigen remains unknown. The sample holds no much larger clone one base away, and base qualities are not on file. Library preparation was by 5' RACE. Instrument used: Illumina HiSeq 2000. Template switching added a universal primer binding site, and the final cDNA carried a unique molecular identifier that allowed TCR cDNA molecules to be counted accurately. Specific primers in the conserved constant-segment region were used to synthesize first-strand cDNA for the TCR alpha and beta chains. Each cDNA library was double barcoded, with a SMART-Mk sample barcode plus Illumina barcodes, to control for contamination. TruSeq adapter sequences and Illumina sample barcodes were added in two successive PCR steps. Sequencing of the TCR alpha and beta cDNA libraries was done on the Illumina HiSeq platform using custom primers. As for the original processing: Raw reads were processed with MiGEC to extract unique molecular identifiers, and MiXCR was used to determine CDR3 positions. For each individual, recombination models were inferred using an EM algorithm with the repgenHMM and IGoR tools. Shared clonotypes were analyzed with the tcR package in R, and sharing was normalized by the product of cloneset sizes. To study raw recombination free of thymic and clonal selection effects, out-of-frame nonproductive sequences were analyzed. TCRdb cleaned the public reads at Q25 with fastp, built clones with MiXCR and kept in-frame beta chains. Duplicate CDR3 protein sequences are folded into a single record with the most common DNA and genes. The V and J calls come from TCRdb's annotation, not from the publication. The sample contains a few hundred thousand distinct CDR3 sequences, 9.6% of them found a single time. More than 2.5% of the sample is in the top ten clones.

These same data were also listed under a study on yellow fever vaccine responses in identical twins. Drawing on the second study: The authors reported that the T cell response to vaccination in identical twins appeared partly convergent and partly personalized. Focusing on identical twins, the study followed the T cell clones that responded to the vaccine, and did so with precision.

The V and J genes are TRBV12-3 or TRBV12-4 and TRBJ2-3; TRBD1 is a weak D gene call, 6 bases matching. Sequencing used PBMCs. This receptor was obtained from a woman aged 18-30 years in good health. The CDR3 region has the sequence CASSLGHPFTDTQYF. The DNA sequence follows: TGTGCCAGCAGTTTGGGACACCCGTTCACAGATACGCAGTATTTT.